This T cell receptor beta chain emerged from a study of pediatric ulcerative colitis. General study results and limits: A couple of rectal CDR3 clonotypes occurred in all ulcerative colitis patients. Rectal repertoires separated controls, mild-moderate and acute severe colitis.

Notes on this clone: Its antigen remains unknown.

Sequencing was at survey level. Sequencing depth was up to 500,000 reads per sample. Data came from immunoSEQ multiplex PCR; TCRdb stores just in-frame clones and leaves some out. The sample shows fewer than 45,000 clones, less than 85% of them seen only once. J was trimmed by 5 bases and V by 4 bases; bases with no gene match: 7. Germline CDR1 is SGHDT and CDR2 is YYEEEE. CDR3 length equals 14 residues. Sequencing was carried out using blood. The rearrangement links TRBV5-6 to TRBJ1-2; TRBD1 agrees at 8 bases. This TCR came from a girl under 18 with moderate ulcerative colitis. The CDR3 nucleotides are TGTGCCAGCAGCCAAGGGACAGGTCTTTATGGCTACACCTTC. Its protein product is CASSQGTGLYGYTF.